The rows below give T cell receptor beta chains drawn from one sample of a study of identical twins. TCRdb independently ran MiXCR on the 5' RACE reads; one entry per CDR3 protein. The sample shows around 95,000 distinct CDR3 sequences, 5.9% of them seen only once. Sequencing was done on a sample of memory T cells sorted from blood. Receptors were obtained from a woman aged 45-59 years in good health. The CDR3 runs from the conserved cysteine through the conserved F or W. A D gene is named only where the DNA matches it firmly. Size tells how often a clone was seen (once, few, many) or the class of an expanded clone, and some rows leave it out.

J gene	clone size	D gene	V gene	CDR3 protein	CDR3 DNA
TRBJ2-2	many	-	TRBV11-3	CASSRRLSGAGELFF	TGTGCCAGCAGCCGCAGACTATCCGGAGCCGGGGAGCTGTTTTTT
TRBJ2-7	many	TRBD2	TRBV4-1	CASSQGLMRREVGYEQYF	TGCGCCAGCAGCCAAGGACTTATGAGGCGGGAGGTGGGCTACGAGCAGTACTTC
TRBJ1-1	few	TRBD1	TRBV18	CASSTSTGAMNTEVFF	TGTGCCAGCTCAACCTCGACAGGGGCAATGAACACTGAAGTTTTCTTT
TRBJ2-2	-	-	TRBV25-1	CASSERLNTGELFF	TGTGCCAGCAGTGAGCGGTTGAACACCGGGGAGCTGTTTTTT
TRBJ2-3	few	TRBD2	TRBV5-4	CASSWMTSGSTDTQYF	TGTGCCAGCAGCTGGATGACTAGCGGGAGTACAGATACGCAGTATTTT
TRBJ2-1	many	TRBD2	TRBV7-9	CASSRRIPGRDYNEQFF	TGTGCCAGCAGCCGACGGATCCCCGGGAGGGATTACAATGAGCAGTTCTTC
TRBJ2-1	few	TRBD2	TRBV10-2	CASSEDAGGYEQFF	TGCGCCAGCAGTGAAGATGCGGGAGGTTATGAGCAGTTCTTC
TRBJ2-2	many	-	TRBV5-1	CASSLEGNTGELFF	TGCGCCAGCAGCTTGGAGGGTAACACCGGGGAGCTGTTTTTT
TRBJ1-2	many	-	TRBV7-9	CASSNARDVSDYGYTF	TGTGCCAGCAGCAACGCGAGGGATGTTTCCGACTATGGCTACACCTTC
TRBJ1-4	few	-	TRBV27	CASSLGGGGEKLFF	TGTGCCAGCAGTTTGGGGGGCGGGGGTGAAAAACTGTTTTTT
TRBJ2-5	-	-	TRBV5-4	CASSWRAREETQYF	TGTGCCAGCAGCTGGAGGGCCCGGGAAGAGACCCAGTACTTC
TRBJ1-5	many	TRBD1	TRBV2	CASSGGQGLNQPQHF	TGTGCCAGCAGTGGGGGACAGGGTTTAAATCAGCCCCAGCATTTT
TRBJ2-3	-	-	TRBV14	CASSPEQGFGTDTQYF	TGTGCCAGCAGCCCGGAACAGGGATTTGGGACAGATACGCAGTATTTT
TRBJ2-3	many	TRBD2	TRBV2	CASPESGGGSTDTQYF	TGTGCCAGCCCTGAATCTGGCGGGGGAAGCACAGATACGCAGTATTTT
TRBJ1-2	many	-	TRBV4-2	CASSQGHSYTF	TGTGCCAGCAGCCAAGGCCACTCCTACACCTTC
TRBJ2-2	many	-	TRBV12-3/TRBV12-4	CASSSWGSGTGELFF	TGTGCCAGCAGTTCGTGGGGAAGTGGCACCGGGGAGCTGTTTTTT
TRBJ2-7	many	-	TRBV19	CANEDSHEQYF	TGTGCCAACGAGGACAGCCACGAGCAGTACTTC
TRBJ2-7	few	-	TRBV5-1	CASSLRERAYEQYF	TGCGCCAGCAGTCTAAGGGAACGTGCCTACGAGCAGTACTTC
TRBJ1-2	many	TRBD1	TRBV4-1	CASSQARDRLTEGYGYTF	TGCGCCAGCAGCCAAGCTCGGGACAGGCTCACGGAGGGCTATGGCTACACCTTC
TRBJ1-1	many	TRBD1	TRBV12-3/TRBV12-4	CASSLDQGGAFF	TGTGCCAGCAGTTTGGATCAGGGGGGAGCTTTCTTT
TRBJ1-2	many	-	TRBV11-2	CASSSTGANYGYTF	TGTGCCAGCAGCTCCACGGGGGCTAACTATGGCTACACCTTC
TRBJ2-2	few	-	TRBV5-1	CASSFDGLNTGELFF	TGCGCCAGCAGCTTTGACGGGCTGAACACCGGGGAGCTGTTTTTT
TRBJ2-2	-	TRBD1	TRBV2	CASRQGAKNTGELFF	TGTGCCAGCAGACAGGGGGCTAAGAACACCGGGGAGCTGTTTTTT
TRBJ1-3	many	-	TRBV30	CAWSVERAGNTIYF	TGTGCCTGGAGTGTCGAAAGGGCTGGAAACACCATATATTTT
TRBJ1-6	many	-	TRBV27	CASRGRVKSPLHF	TGTGCCAGCAGGGGCAGGGTAAAATCACCCCTCCACTTT
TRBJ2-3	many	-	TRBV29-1	CSVKSSALHTDTQYF	TGCAGCGTCAAATCTAGCGCTCTCCACACAGATACGCAGTATTTT
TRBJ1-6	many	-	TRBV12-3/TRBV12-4	CASAGPNSPLHF	TGTGCCAGCGCGGGGCCTAATTCACCCCTCCACTTT
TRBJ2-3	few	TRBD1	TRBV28	CASSGQIFDTQYF	TGTGCCAGCTCGGGACAGATATTTGATACGCAGTATTTT
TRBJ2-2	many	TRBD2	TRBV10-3	CAISGTSRNTGELFF	TGTGCCATCAGCGGGACTAGCAGGAACACCGGGGAGCTGTTTTTT
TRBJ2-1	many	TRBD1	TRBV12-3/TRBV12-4	CASSPYRGSEQFF	TGTGCCAGCAGTCCCTACAGGGGATCTGAGCAGTTCTTC
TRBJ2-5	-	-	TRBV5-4	CASSSPGPGQETQYF	TGTGCCAGCAGCTCCCCCGGGCCAGGGCAAGAGACCCAGTACTTC
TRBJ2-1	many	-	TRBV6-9	CASSHLGAEGQFF	TGTGCCAGCAGTCACCTTGGAGCCGAGGGGCAGTTCTTC
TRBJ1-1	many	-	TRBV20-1	CSADTGKPTEAFF	TGCAGTGCCGATACAGGGAAGCCAACTGAAGCTTTCTTT
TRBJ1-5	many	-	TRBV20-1	CSARGGTSNQPQHF	TGCAGTGCTAGAGGCGGGACCTCAAATCAGCCCCAGCATTTT
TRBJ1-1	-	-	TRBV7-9	CASSYPQGNAEAFF	TGTGCCAGCAGCTACCCGCAGGGGAACGCTGAAGCTTTCTTT
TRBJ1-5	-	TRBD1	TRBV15	CATSRGDRGFNQPQHF	TGTGCCACCAGCAGAGGGGACAGGGGGTTCAATCAGCCCCAGCATTTT
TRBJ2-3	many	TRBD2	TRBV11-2	CASSSGLAGGTDTQYF	TGTGCCAGCAGCTCAGGACTAGCGGGAGGAACAGATACGCAGTATTTT
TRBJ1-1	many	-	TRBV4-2	CASSQEGAGAFF	TGTGCCAGCAGCCAAGAAGGGGCCGGAGCTTTCTTT
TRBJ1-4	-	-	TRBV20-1	CSASGSDAERHEKLFF	TGCAGTGCTAGTGGGAGCGATGCGGAGAGGCATGAAAAACTGTTTTTT
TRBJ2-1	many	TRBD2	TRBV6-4	CASSDRTSGYNEQFF	TGTGCCAGCAGTGACCGGACTAGCGGGTACAATGAGCAGTTCTTC
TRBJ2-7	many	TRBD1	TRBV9	CASSEGAWGSYEQYF	TGTGCCAGCAGCGAGGGGGCCTGGGGGTCCTACGAGCAGTACTTC
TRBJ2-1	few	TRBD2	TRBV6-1	CASSELAGGNEQFF	TGTGCCAGCAGTGAACTAGCGGGGGGCAATGAGCAGTTCTTC
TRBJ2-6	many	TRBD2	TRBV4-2	CASSQEGLAGSGGANVLTF	TGTGCCAGCAGCCAAGAGGGGCTAGCGGGATCGGGAGGGGCCAACGTCCTGACTTTC
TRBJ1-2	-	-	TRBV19	CASSIRASMYGYTF	TGTGCCAGTAGTATTCGGGCATCCATGTACGGCTACACCTTC
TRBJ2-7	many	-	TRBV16	CASSQTSLPYEQYF	TGTGCCAGCAGCCAGACAAGTCTACCCTACGAGCAGTACTTC
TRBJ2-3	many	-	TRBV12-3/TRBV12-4	CASSSSSREDTQYF	TGTGCCAGCAGTTCCTCCTCGAGGGAAGATACGCAGTATTTT
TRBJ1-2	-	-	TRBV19	CASSIGDFALYGYTF	TGTGCCAGTAGTATCGGAGATTTCGCTCTCTATGGCTACACCTTC
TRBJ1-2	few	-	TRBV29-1	CSAELGNKGGYTF	TGCAGCGCCGAATTGGGTAACAAGGGAGGCTACACCTTC
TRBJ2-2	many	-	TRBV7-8	CASSSRTFSGGELFF	TGTGCCAGCAGCTCCCGTACTTTTTCTGGCGGGGAGCTGTTTTTT
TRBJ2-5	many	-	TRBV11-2	CASSLVRFNQETQYF	TGTGCCAGCAGCTTAGTCAGGTTTAACCAAGAGACCCAGTACTTC